This T cell receptor beta chain came from a study of Ad26.COV2.S vaccination and SARS-CoV-2 variants. Turning to the study itself: Ad26.COV2.S, an intramuscular injection, was given once or twice 56 days apart.

V lost 3 bases to trimming and J lost 7 bases; unmatched junction nucleotides: 14. The V gene's germline CDR1 is MGHRA and CDR2 YSYEKL. This CDR3 is 19 amino acids long. As concerns this clone: Its antigen is unknown.

General study findings and limits: With respect to non-spike TCR breadth, vaccine and placebo recipients were similar. Assessments of TCR breadth and depth may have underestimated the total T cell responses. Greater spike-specific TCR breadth was seen in vaccine recipients than in placebo recipients.

Sequenced by immunoSEQ multiplex PCR; TCRdb stores in-frame clones only, minus some. The data hold hundreds of thousands of clones, with over 75% observed a single time. Treatment here: about 20 received Ad26.COV2.S at low or high dose, single or two shots; 5 received placebo; per-sample allocation not given. The samples were gathered on day 63 after the first injection of vaccine or placebo. The TCR sequence derives from a person aged 18-60 years who received the Ad26.COV2.S COVID-19 vaccine or a placebo. The chain employs TRBV4-1 and TRBJ2-1, with 14 bases fitting TRBD2. The material sequenced was peripheral blood, taken in a trial of Ad26.COV2.S vaccine versus placebo. CDR3: CASSHIGTSGRPGDNEQFF. The CDR3 nucleotides are TGCGCCAGCAGCCATATAGGGACTAGCGGGAGACCGGGAGATAATGAGCAGTTCTTC.